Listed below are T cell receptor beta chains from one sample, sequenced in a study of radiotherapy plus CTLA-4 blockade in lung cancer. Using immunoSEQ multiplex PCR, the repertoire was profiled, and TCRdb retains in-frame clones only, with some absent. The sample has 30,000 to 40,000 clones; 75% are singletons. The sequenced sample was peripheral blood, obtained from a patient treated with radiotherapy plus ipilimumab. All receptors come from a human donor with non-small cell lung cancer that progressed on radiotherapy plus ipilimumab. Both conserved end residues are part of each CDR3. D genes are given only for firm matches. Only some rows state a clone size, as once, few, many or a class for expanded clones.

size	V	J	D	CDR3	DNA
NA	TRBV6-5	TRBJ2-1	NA	CASSYADTRGEQFF	TGTGCCAGCAGTTACGCCGATACTAGAGGGGAGCAGTTCTTC
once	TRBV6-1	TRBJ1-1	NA	CASRGGLVGNEAFF	TGTGCCAGCAGAGGGGGACTAGTTGGAAATGAAGCTTTCTTT
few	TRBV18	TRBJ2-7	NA	CASSPGVGDEQYF	TGTGCCAGCTCACCAGGAGTCGGCGACGAGCAGTACTTC
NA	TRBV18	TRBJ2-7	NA	CASSRRTDKYEQYF	TGTGCCAGCTCCCGGAGGACGGACAAATACGAGCAGTACTTC
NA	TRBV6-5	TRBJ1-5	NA	CASSIVADSNQPQHF	TGTGCCAGCAGCATCGTGGCCGATAGCAATCAGCCCCAGCATTTT
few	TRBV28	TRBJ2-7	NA	CASSLGLARSYEQYF	TGTGCCAGCAGTTTAGGCCTAGCCCGATCCTACGAGCAGTACTTC
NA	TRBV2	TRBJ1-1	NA	CASSEKQRNTEAFF	TGTGCCAGCAGTGAAAAACAGAGGAACACTGAAGCTTTCTTT
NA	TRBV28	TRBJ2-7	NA	CASSFQGTVYEQYF	TGTGCCAGCAGTTTCCAGGGAACCGTCTACGAGCAGTACTTC
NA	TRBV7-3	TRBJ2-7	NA	CASSLMGGGRHEQYF	TGTGCCAGCAGCTTAATGGGGGGAGGCAGACACGAGCAGTACTTC
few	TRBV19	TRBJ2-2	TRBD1	CASTADRGLTGELFF	TGTGCCAGTACCGCGGACAGGGGGCTCACCGGGGAGCTGTTTTTT
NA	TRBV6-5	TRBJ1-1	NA	CASRRDYTEAFF	TGTGCCAGCAGACGCGACTACACTGAAGCTTTCTTT
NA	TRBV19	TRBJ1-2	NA	CASSTDRPYYGYTF	TGTGCCAGTAGCACTGACAGACCCTACTATGGCTACACCTTC
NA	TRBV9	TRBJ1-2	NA	CASSPEEGRYYGYTF	TGTGCCAGCAGCCCAGAGGAGGGGAGATACTATGGCTACACCTTC
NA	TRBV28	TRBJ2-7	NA	CASSLYEQYF	TGTGCCAGCAGTTTGTACGAGCAGTACTTC
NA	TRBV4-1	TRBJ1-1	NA	CASSLEGAVNTEAFF	TGCGCCAGCAGCCTTGAGGGCGCCGTGAACACTGAAGCTTTCTTT
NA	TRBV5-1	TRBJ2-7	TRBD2	CASSLASSGSSYEQYF	TGCGCCAGCAGCTTGGCTTCTAGCGGGAGCTCCTACGAGCAGTACTTC
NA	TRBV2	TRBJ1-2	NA	CASSEISASVYGYTF	TGTGCCAGCAGTGAAATATCCGCCAGTGTCTATGGCTACACCTTC
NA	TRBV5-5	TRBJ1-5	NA	CASSDTVLGQPQHF	TGTGCCAGCAGCGACACGGTTTTGGGGCAGCCCCAGCATTTT
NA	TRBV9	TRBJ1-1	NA	CASSVRGELNTEAFF	TGTGCCAGCAGCGTAAGGGGAGAGCTGAACACTGAAGCTTTCTTT
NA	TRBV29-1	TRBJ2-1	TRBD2	CSGGLANEQFF	TGCAGCGGGGGACTAGCCAATGAGCAGTTCTTC
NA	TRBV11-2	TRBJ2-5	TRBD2	CASSLGSGNRETQYF	TGTGCCAGCAGCTTAGGTAGCGGGAACCGGGAGACCCAGTACTTC
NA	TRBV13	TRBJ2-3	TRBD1	CASSAPSQGAYGTDTQYF	TGTGCCAGCAGCGCTCCCTCACAGGGGGCTTACGGTACAGATACGCAGTATTTT
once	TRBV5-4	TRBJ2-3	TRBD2	CASSPLAGGPTDTQYF	TGTGCCAGCAGCCCCCTAGCGGGGGGGCCCACAGATACGCAGTATTTT
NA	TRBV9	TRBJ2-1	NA	CASSVAHGRLFF	TGTGCCAGCAGCGTGGCCCACGGGAGATTGTTCTTC
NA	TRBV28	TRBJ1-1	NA	CASSFLSAESNTEAFF	TGTGCCAGCAGTTTCTTATCGGCGGAAAGTAACACTGAAGCTTTCTTT